Each of the 19 T cell receptor beta chains below was sequenced from the same sample in a study of immune characterization of retroperitoneal liposarcoma. Each CDR3 protein gets one entry after TCRdb re-called the PCR reads with MiXCR. The sample includes around 20,000 distinct CDR3 sequences, approximately 37% seen only once; the top ten take roughly 7.3%. The sequencing sample was made of blood. These receptors all come from a male donor with retroperitoneal liposarcoma.

Details on this clonotype: Without the conserved terminal phenylalanine or tryptophan, this CDR3 likely stems from a read error. It is unclear where the CDR3 begins or ends on the DNA, so no DNA is shown, and the CDR3 is as TCRdb lists it. The CDR3 protein is CASSPPGLANEQYFGP. The chain couples TRBV6-1 to TRBJ2-5; the DNA was not used to check the table's D call, TRBD2. The V gene's germline CDR1 is MNHNS and CDR2 SASEGT. With termini counted, the CDR3 has 16 amino acids.

The chain combines TRBV12-3 or TRBV12-4 with TRBJ1-1; maybe TRBD1 (5 bases). The V end was cut by 10 bases, the J end by 4 bases, with 13 bases between. This CDR3 has 12 residues. CDR3 sequence (DNA): TGTGCCACCAACCGCGGGGGCACTGAAGCTTTCTTT. Its translation is CATNRGGTEAFF.

V usage is TRBV11-2 and J usage is TRBJ2-4; the D is unclear. The J call may not be correct, given that the DNA end is closer to TRBJ2-1. The CDR3 length is 13 residues. Looked up from germline, CDR1 is SGHAT and CDR2 is FQNNGV. The CDR3 DNA reads as TGTGCCAGCAGCTTCTGGCAGAACTACGAGCAGTTCTTC. Encoded protein: CASSFWQNYEQFF.

This clonotype was observed a single time. The CDR3 DNA reads TGCGCCAGCAGCTTGGACGATAACAATGAGCAGTTCTTC. This codes for CASSLDDNNEQFF. The chain combines TRBV5-1 with TRBJ2-1, with unresolved D. V lost 0 bases and J 5 bases, leaving 6 bases between the germline ends. The CDR3 sequence is 13 residues long. Germline V gene sequence: CDR1 SGHRS, CDR2 YFSETQ. The variable domain in full, completed from reference TRBV5-1 and TRBJ2-1, reads KAGVTQTPRYLIKTRGQQVTLSCSPISGHRSVSWYQQTPGQGLQFLFEYFSETQRNKGNFPGRFSGRQFSNSRSEMNVSTLELGDSALYLCASSLDDNNEQFFGPGTRLTVL.

CDR3 in amino acids: CASYKGGGFQETQFF. The DNA for the CDR3 is TGTGCCAGCTACAAGGGCGGGGGGTTCCAAGAGACCCAGTTCTTC. The V gene is TRBV7-6, the J gene TRBJ2-6, with 8 nucleotides matching TRBD2. The J call is doubtful: the DNA matches TRBJ2-1 better. Looked up from germline, CDR1 is SGHVS and CDR2 is FNYEAQ. The length of the CDR3 is 15 residues.

The rearrangement uses TRBV7-4 and TRBJ2-1; TRBD2 aligns across 9 bases. CDR3 length: 17 residues. Trimming removed 1 base from V and 0 bases from J; junction bases left unmatched: 4. Germline V gives CDR1 SGHVT, CDR2 SQSDAQ. The CDR3 region is CASSLGAGGGSYNEQFF. The CDR3 DNA is TGTGCCAGCAGCTTAGGGGCGGGGGGGGGCTCCTACAATGAGCAGTTCTTC.

This clonotype has at least ten counts. V gene TRBV6-1 combines with J gene TRBJ2-1; the match to TRBD1 covers 9 bases. The length of the CDR3 is 13 residues. The germline V gene encodes CDR1 MNHNS and CDR2 SASEGT. V shed 9 bases, J shed 9 bases, and the junction held 9 bases outside the gene matches. The CDR3 nucleotides read TGTGCCAGTTTCGGGACAGGGAAAGGTGAGCAGTTCTTC. As protein: CASFGTGKGEQFF.

The table lists this clonotype with many counts. The chain carries TRBV6-1 and TRBJ2-5; maybe TRBD1 (6 bases). The end of the DNA fits TRBJ2-7 better, so the J call may be wrong. This CDR3 is 16 amino acids long. Germline V gene lookup returns CDR1 MNHNS and CDR2 SASEGT. The CDR3 DNA reads as TGTGCCAGCAGTCCCCGATCTCTTACAGGGACCTACGAGCAGTACTTC. Protein sequence: CASSPRSLTGTYEQYF.

The chain carries TRBV12-3 or TRBV12-4 and TRBJ2-2, with D unclear. The V and J ends lost 6 bases and 2 bases respectively, with 1 base between them. The CDR3 covers 11 residues. The CDR3, as DNA: TGTGCCAGCAGCAACACCGGGGAGCTGTTTTTT. Translated, it gives CASSNTGELFF.

The chain joins TRBV7-9 to TRBJ2-1; D may be TRBD1 or TRBD2 (5 bases each). The CDR3 has 16 residues. Deletions cut 2 bases from V and 0 bases from J, with 11 bases between. Germline V gives CDR1 SEHNR, CDR2 FQNEAQ (reference sequence). For the CDR3, the DNA is TGTGCCAGCAGCTTACCCAGAGGGGACTCCTACAATGAGCAGTTCTTC. Its translation: CASSLPRGDSYNEQFF.

In the case of this clonotype: The CDR3 does not close with the conserved phenylalanine or tryptophan, likely indicating a read error. The chain links TRBV6-1 to TRBJ2-7, with 10 positions matching TRBD2. V lost 4 bases, J lost 7 bases, and 7 bases stayed unmatched. Per germline, CDR1 MNHNS and CDR2 SASEGT. This CDR3 has 14 amino acids. The CDR3 spells CASSGLAGAHEQYL. The CDR3 DNA reads as TGTGCCAGCAGTGGGCTAGCGGGAGCACATGAGCAGTACTTG.

The CDR3 coding sequence is TGTGCTAGTGGTTCGGGGGGGCCCCTCGAGCAGTTCTTC. Translation gives CASGSGGPLEQFF. The chain recombines TRBV12-5 with TRBJ2-1; 8 nucleotides align to TRBD2. There are 13 residues in the CDR3. Germline V gene data show CDR1 as LGHNT and CDR2 as FRNRAP. The V gene end was trimmed by 4 bases and the J gene end by 10 bases; junction bases not matched to a gene: 6.

The chain links TRBV18 to TRBJ2-6; maybe TRBD2 (6 bases). Germline V lookup: CDR1 KGHSH, CDR2 LQKENI. This CDR3 spans 18 amino acids. Deletions cut 1 base from V and 2 bases from J, with 15 bases between. CDR3 nucleotides: TGTGCCAGCTCACCACGGGTGGGGACTTTAACTGGGGCCAACGTCCTGACTTTC. Amino acid sequence: CASSPRVGTLTGANVLTF.

V and J are TRBV6-5 and TRBJ2-7; 9 nucleotides match TRBD2. V lost 2 bases, J lost 6 bases, and 11 bases stayed unmatched. There are 16 residues in the CDR3. CDR1 is MNHEY, CDR2 SVGAGI, per germline. The CDR3 region has the DNA TGTGCCAGCAGTTACGGAGTCGAGGCGGGGGGGGGCGAGCAGTACTTC. It yields the protein CASSYGVEAGGGEQYF.

This clonotype is labeled as medium-sized (0.01 to 0.1%). The CDR3 is CASSPGGGGNQPQHF. The CDR3 nucleotides read TGTGCCAGCAGTCCCGGGGGAGGGGGAAATCAGCCCCAGCATTTT. The chain uses TRBV6-1 and TRBJ1-5; weak D call: TRBD1 (6 bases). This CDR3 region has 15 residues. V lost 5 bases and J lost 4, with 15 bases in between. Germline-derived CDR1 and CDR2 are MNHNS and SASEGT.

This clonotype was seen many times. The CDR3 DNA reads as TGTGCCAGCAGTGAACAGATAGGGTCGAACACCGGGGAGCTGTTTTTT. Translating it yields CASSEQIGSNTGELFF. V is TRBV6-1 and J is TRBJ2-2; D remains unclear. Per germline, CDR1 MNHNS and CDR2 SASEGT. The CDR3 consists of 16 residues. V was cut by 2 bases and J by 0 bases, with 10 bases left in between.

This clonotype was counted a few times. The rearrangement joins TRBV27 to TRBJ2-1; no definite D call. CDR1 is MNHEY and CDR2 is SMNVEV in the germline V gene (reference sequence). V lost 0 bases and J 2 bases, leaving 14 bases between the germline ends. CDR3 length: 17 residues. The CDR3 nucleotides read TGTGCCAGCAGTTTATCGCCCAACCTCGGCACCTACAATGAGCAGTTCTTC. Translation gives CASSLSPNLGTYNEQFF.

A word on this clonotype: A much larger clone is a single base away; this may be a read error. This sequence joins TRBV12-3 or TRBV12-4 and TRBJ1-4; 7 bases match TRBD1. This CDR3 comprises 15 residues. V lost 3 bases, J lost 8 bases, and 9 bases stayed unmatched. CDR3 region: CASSLGTEGQEKLFF. The CDR3 DNA reads TGTGCCAGCAGTTTGGGGACAGAAGGTCAGGAAAAACTGTTTTTT.

This clonotype appeared many times. This rearrangement joins TRBV7-2 to TRBJ2-1, with TRBD2 as a possible D gene (5 bases). CDR1 is SGHTA and CDR2 is FQGNSA in the germline V gene. Trimming removed 7 bases at V and 10 bases at J, with 17 bases between. The CDR3 runs to 13 residues. CDR3 sequence: CASTVGLAWEQFF. Written as DNA, the CDR3 is TGTGCCAGCACCGTAGGGCTAGCCTGGGAGCAGTTCTTC.